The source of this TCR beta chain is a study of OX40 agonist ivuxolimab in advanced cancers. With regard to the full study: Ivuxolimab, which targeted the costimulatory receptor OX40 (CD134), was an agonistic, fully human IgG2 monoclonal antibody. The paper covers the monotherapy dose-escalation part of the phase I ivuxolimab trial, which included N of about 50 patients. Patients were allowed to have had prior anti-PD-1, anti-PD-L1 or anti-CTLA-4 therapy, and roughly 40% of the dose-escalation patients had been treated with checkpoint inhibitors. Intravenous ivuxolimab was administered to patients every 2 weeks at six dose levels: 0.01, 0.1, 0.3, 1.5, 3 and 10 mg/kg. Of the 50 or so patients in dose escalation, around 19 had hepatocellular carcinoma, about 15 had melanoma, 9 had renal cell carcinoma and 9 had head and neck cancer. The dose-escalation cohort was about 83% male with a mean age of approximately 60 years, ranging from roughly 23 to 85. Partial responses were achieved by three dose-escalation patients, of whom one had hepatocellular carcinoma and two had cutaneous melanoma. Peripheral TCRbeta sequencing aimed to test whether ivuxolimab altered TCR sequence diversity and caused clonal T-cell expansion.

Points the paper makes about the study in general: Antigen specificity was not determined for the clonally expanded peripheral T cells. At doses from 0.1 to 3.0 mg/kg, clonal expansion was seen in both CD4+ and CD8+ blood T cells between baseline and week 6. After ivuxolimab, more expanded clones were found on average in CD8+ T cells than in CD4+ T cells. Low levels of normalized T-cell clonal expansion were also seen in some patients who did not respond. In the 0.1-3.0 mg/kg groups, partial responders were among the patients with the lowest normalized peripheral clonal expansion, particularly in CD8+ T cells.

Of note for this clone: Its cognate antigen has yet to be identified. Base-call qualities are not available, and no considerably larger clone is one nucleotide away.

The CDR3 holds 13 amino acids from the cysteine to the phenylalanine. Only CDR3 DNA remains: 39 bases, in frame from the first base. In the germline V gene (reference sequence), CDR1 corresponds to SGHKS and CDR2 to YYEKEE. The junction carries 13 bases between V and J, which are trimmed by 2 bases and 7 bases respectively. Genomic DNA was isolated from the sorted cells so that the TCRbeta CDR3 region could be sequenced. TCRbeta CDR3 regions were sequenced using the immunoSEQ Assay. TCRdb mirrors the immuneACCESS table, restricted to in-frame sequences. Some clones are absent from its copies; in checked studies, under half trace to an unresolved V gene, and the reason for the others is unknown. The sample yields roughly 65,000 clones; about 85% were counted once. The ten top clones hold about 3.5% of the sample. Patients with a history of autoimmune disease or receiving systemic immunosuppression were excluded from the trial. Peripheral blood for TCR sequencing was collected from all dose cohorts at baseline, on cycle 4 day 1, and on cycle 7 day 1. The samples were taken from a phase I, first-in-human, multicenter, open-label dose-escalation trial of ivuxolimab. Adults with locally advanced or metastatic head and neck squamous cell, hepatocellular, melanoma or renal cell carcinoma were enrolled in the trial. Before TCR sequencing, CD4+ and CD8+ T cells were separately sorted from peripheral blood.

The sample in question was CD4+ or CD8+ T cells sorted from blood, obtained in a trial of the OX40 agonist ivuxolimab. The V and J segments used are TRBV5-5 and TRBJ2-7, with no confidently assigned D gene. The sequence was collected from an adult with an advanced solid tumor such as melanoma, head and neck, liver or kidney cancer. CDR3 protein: CASSFGVYEEQYF. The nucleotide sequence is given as TGTGCCAGCAGCTTTGGGGTCTACGAAGAGCAGTACTTC.